Below, one TCR beta chain is given with its context. Germline CDR1 and CDR2: MNHEY and SVGAGI. The CDR3 is 15 amino acids. The V end was cut by 6 bases, the J end by 0 bases, with 12 bases between. This sample was included in a study of cytomegalovirus exposure and HLA in healthy donors. In the PCR, 60 Vbeta and 13 Jbeta primers were used. The method was immunoSEQ multiplex PCR; TCRdb's version includes in-frame clones alone and lacks a portion of them. This table holds some 140,000 clones, around 80% found once. This sequence originates from a man aged 35 to 55 in good health and CMV-seropositive. The rearrangement uses TRBV6-5 and TRBJ1-3; D is unresolved. Sequencing was carried out using PBMCs. In nucleotides, the CDR3 is TGTGCCAGCAGCCATATACAGAGCTCTGGAAACACCATATATTTT. Residues: CASSHIQSSGNTIYF.